This record covers a single T cell receptor (beta chain). As processed by the authors: The authors estimated nucleated cell counts from reference gene primer amplification. The data were produced by immunoSEQ multiplex PCR, yet TCRdb's version contains in-frame clones alone and is incomplete. That table gives V, J and clone size, and the DNA gave D and trimming. The repertoire includes some 230,000 clones, 83% of them detected once, and about 8% sits in the top ten. The CDR3 totals 14 residues. CDR1 is LNHDA, CDR2 SQIVND, per germline (reference sequence). Trimming stripped 0 bases from V and 1 base from J, with 6 bases between. This specimen belongs to a study of blood T cell repertoires in COVID-19. At the level of the study: Researchers got acute and convalescent COVID-19 samples from the United States, Italy and Spain. Sources were T cells, B-cell-depleted T cells, or PBMCs; the material itself was cDNA or gDNA.

The chain employs TRBV19 and TRBJ1-1; no firm D call. Sequenced: peripheral blood. The clonotype was recovered from a woman in her 50s with acute or convalescent COVID-19. The CDR3 sequence: CASSIERQNTEAFF. The DNA of the CDR3 is TGTGCCAGTAGTATAGAGAGACAGAACACTGAAGCTTTCTTT. The full variable domain, its missing parts supplied by reference TRBV19 and TRBJ1-1, is DGGITQSPKYLFRKEGQNVTLSCEQNLNHDAMYWYRQDPGQGLRLIYYSQIVNDFQKGDIAEGYSVSREKKESFPLTVTSAQKNPTAFYLCASSIERQNTEAFFGQGTRLTVV.